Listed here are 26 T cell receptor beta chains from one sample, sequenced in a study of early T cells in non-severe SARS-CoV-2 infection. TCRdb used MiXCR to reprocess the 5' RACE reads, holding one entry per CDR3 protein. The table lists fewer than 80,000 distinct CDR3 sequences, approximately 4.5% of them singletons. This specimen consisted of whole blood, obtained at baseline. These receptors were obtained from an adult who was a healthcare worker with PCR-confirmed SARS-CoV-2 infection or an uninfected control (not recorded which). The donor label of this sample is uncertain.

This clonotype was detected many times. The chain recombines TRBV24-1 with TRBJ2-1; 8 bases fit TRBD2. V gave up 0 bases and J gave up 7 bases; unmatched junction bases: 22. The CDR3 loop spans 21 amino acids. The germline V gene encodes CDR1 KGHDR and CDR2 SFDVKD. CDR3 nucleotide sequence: TGTGCCACCAGTGATTTGTGGGGGACGGGAAAAAGCGGGGGAAGCCCGAATGAGCAGTTCTTC. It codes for CATSDLWGTGKSGGSPNEQFF.

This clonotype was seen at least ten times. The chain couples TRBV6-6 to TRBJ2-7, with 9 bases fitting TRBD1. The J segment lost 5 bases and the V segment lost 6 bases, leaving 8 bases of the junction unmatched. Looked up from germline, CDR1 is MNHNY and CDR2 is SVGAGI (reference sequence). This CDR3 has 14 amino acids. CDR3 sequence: CASRPGTGSDEQYF. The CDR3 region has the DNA TGTGCCAGCAGACCCGGGACAGGGTCCGACGAGCAGTACTTC.

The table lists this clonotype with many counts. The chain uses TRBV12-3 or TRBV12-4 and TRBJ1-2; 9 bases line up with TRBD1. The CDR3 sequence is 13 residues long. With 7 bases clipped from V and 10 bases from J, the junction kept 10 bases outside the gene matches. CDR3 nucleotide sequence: TGTGCCAGCACCACAGGGGGCTCAATGGTCTACACCTTC. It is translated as CASTTGGSMVYTF.

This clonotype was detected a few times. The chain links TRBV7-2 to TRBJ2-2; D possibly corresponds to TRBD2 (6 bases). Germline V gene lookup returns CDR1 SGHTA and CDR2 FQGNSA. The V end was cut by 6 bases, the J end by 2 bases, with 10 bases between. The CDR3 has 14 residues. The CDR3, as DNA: TGTGCCAGCAGAACCGGGACTAACACCGGGGAGCTGTTTTTT. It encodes CASRTGTNTGELFF. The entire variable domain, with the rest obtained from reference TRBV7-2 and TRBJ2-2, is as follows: GAGVSQSPSNKVTEKGKDVELRCDPISGHTALYWYRQSLGQGLEFLIYFQGNSAPDKSGLPSDRFSAERTGGSVSTLTIQRTQQEDSAVYLCASRTGTNTGELFFGEGSRLTVL.

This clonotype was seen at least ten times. The CDR3 reads CASSYSAGSAPLHF. The CDR3, as DNA: TGTGCCAGCAGTTACTCCGCAGGGTCGGCACCCCTCCACTTT. The V call is TRBV6-6, the J call TRBJ1-6; tentative D call: TRBD1 (5 bases). CDR1 is MNHNY and CDR2 is SVGAGI in the germline V gene (reference sequence). This CDR3 contains 14 residues. With 0 bases removed from V and 11 bases from J, the gap between germline ends came to 11 bases.

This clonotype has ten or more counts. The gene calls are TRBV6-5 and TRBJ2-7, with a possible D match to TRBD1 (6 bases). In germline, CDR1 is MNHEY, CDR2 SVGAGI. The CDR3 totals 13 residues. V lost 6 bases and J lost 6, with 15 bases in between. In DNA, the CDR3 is TGTGCCAGCAGGGGGGACACGCACTTCGAGCAGTACTTC. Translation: CASRGDTHFEQYF.

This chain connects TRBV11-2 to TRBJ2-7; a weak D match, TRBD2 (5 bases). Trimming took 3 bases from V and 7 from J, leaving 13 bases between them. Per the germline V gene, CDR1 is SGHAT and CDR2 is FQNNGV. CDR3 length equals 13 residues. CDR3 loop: CASSLERTGEQYF. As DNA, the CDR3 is TGTGCCAGCAGCTTGGAGAGAACGGGGGAGCAGTACTTC.

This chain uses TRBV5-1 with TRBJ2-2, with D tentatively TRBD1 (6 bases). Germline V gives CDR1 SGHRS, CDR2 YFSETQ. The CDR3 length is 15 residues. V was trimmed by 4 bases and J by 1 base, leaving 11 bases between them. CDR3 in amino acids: CASSPGHVNTGELFF. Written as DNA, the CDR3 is TGCGCCAGCAGCCCGGGACATGTGAACACCGGGGAGCTGTTTTTT.

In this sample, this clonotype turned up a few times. The CDR3, as DNA: TGTGCCAGCAGCTTAGATCAGGGAATCTCCTATAATTCACCCCTCCACTTT. Residues: CASSLDQGISYNSPLHF. The chain combines TRBV7-9 with TRBJ1-6; possibly TRBD1 for D (5 bases). The CDR3 runs to 17 residues. V lost 1 base and J 0 bases, leaving 10 bases between the germline ends. Per germline, CDR1 SEHNR and CDR2 FQNEAQ (reference sequence).

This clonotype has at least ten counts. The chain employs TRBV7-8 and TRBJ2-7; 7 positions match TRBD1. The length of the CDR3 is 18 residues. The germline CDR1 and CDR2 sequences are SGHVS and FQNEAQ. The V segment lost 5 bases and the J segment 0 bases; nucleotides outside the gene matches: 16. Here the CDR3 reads CASSLGGRGRRGSYEQYF. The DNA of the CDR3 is TGTGCCAGCAGCCTCGGAGGTAGGGGGCGACGCGGCTCCTACGAGCAGTACTTC.

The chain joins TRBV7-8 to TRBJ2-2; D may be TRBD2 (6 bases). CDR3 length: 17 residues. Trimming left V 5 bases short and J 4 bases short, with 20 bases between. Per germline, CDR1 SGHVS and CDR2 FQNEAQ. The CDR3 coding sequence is TGTGCCAGCAGCCGACGTGCGGAGCATAGCGGCACCGGGGAGCTGTTTTTT. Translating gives CASSRRAEHSGTGELFF. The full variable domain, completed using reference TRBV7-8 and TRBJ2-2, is GAGVSQSPRYKVAKRGQDVALRCDPISGHVSLFWYQQALGQGPEFLTYFQNEAQLDKSGLPSDRFFAERPEGSVSTLKIQRTQQEDSAVYLCASSRRAEHSGTGELFFGEGSRLTVL.

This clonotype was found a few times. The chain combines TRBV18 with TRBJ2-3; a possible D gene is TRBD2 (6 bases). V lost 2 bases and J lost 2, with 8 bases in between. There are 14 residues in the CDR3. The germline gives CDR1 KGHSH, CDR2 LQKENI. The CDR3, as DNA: TGTGCCAGCTCACCAGGAGGGAACACAGATACGCAGTATTTT. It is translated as CASSPGGNTDTQYF.

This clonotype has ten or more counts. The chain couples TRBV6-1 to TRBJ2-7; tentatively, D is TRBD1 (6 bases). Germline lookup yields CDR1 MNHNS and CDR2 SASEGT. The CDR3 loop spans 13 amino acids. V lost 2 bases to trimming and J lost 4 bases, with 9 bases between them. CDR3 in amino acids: CASSENREYEQYF. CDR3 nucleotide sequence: TGTGCCAGCAGTGAAAACAGGGAATACGAGCAGTACTTC.

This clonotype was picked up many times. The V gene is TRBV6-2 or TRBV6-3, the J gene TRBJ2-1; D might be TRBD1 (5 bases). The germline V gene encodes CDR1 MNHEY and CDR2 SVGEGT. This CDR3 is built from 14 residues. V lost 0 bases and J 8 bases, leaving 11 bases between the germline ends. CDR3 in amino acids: CASSYSSRVDEQFF. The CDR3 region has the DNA TGTGCCAGCAGTTACTCCAGCAGGGTCGATGAGCAGTTCTTC.

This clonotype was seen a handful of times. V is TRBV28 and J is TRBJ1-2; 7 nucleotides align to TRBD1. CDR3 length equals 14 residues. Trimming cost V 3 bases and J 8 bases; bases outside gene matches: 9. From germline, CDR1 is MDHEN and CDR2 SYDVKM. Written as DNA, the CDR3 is TGTGCCAGCAGTTTTCAGGGGGTTGGTTCAGGCTACACCTTC. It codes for CASSFQGVGSGYTF.

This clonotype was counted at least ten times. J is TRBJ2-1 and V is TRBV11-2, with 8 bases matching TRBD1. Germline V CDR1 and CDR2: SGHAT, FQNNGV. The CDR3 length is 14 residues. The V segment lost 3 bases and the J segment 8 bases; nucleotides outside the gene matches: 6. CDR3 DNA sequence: TGTGCCAGCAGCTTCCCTGACAGGGGAGATGAGCAGTTCTTC. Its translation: CASSFPDRGDEQFF.

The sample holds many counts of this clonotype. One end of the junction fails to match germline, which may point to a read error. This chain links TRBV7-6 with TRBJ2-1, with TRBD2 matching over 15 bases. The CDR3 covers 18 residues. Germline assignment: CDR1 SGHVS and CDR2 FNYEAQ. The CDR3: CASSRGLAGGPSHNEQFF. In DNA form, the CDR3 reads TGTGCCAGCAGTAGGGGACTAGCGGGGGGCCCCTCCCACAATGAGCAGTTCTTC.

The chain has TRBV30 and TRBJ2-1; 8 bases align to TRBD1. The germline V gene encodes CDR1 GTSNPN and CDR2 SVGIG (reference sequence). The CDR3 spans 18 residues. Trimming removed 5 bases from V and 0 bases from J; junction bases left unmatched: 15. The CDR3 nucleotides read TGTGCCTGGTCGCGGAGGACAGGGAATGTGGGCTCCTACAATGAGCAGTTCTTC. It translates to CAWSRRTGNVGSYNEQFF. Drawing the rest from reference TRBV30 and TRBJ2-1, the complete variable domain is SQTIHQWPATLVQPVGSPLSLECTVEGTSNPNLYWYRQAAGRGLQLLFYSVGIGQISSEVPQNLSASRPQDRQFILSSKKLLLSDSGFYLCAWSRRTGNVGSYNEQFFGPGTRLTVL.

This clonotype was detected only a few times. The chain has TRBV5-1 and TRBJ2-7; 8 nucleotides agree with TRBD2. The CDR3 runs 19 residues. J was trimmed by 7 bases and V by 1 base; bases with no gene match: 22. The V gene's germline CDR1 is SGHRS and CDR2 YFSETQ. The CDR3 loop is CASSLRRPTGTRESKEQYF. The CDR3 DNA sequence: TGCGCCAGCAGCTTGAGAAGGCCGACCGGGACTAGGGAATCTAAGGAGCAGTACTTC.

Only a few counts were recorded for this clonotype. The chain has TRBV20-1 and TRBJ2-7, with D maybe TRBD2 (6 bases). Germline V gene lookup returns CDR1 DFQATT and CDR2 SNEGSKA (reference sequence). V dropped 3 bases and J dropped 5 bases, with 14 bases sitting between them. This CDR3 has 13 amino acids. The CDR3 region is CSARRGAWNEQYF. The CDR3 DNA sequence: TGCAGTGCTAGGCGGGGCGCATGGAACGAGCAGTACTTC.

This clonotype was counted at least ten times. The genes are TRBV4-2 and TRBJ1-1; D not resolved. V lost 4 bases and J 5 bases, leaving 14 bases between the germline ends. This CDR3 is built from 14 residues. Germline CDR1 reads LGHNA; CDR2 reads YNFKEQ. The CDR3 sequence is CASSLARTGTEAFF. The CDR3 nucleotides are TGTGCCAGCAGCCTAGCAAGGACGGGAACTGAAGCTTTCTTT.

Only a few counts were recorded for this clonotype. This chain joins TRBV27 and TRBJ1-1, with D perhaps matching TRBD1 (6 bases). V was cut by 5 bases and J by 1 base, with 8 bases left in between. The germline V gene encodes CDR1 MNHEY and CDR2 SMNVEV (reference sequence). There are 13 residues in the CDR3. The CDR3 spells CASSMTGNTEAFF. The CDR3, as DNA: TGTGCCAGCAGTATGACAGGGAACACTGAAGCTTTCTTT.

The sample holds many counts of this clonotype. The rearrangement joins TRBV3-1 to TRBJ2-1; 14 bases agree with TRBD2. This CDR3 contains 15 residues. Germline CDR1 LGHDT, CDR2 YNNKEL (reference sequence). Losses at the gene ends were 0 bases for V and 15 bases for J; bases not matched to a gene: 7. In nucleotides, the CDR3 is TGTGCCAGCAGCCAAGATCGACTAGCGGGGGGGCCTGGGTTCTTC. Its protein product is CASSQDRLAGGPGFF.

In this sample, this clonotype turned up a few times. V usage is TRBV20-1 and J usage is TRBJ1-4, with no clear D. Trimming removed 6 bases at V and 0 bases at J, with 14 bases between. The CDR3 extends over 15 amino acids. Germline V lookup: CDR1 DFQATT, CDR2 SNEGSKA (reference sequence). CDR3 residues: CSAPDMRTTNEKLFF. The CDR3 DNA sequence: TGCAGTGCCCCTGACATGAGGACAACTAATGAAAAACTGTTTTTT.

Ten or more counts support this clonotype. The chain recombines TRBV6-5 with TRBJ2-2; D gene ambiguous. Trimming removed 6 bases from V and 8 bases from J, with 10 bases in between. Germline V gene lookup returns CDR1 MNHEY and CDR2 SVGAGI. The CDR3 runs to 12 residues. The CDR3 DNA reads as TGTGCCAGCAGAGTAGGGATGGGGGAGCTGTTTTTT. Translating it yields CASRVGMGELFF.

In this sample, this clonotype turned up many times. The CDR3 DNA sequence: TGTGCCTTGGGGGATGGCAATCAGCCCCAGCATTTT. Its translation: CALGDGNQPQHF. This sequence joins TRBV6-1 and TRBJ1-5, with TRBD1 as a possible D gene (5 bases). With 11 bases removed from V and 2 bases from J, the gap between germline ends came to 10 bases. The CDR3 covers 12 residues. Germline CDR1 reads MNHNS; CDR2 reads SASEGT.